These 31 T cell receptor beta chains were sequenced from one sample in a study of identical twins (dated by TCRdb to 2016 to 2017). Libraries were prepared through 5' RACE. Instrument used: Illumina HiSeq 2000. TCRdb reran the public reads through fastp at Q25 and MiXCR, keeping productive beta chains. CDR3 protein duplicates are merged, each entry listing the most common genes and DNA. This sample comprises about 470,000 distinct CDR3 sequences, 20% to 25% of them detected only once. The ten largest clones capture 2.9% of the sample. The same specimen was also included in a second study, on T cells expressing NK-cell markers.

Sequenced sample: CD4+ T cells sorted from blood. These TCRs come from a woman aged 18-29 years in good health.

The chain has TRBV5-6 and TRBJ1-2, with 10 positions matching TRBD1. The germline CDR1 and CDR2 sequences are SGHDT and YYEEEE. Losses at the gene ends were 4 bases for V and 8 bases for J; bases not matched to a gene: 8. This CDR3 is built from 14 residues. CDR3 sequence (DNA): TGTGCCAGCAGCGGAAGACAGGGGGCTAGGGGCTACACCTTC. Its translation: CASSGRQGARGYTF.

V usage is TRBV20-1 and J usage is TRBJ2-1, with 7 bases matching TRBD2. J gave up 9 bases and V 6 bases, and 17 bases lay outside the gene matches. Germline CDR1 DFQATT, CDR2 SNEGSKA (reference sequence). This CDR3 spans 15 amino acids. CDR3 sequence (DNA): TGCAGTGCCCCGAGTCCCCGGGGGGTTGACATTGAGCAGTTCTTC. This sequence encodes CSAPSPRGVDIEQFF.

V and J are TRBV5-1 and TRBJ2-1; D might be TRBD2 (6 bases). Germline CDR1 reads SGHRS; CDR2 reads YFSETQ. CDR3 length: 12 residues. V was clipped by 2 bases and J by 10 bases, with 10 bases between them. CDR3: CASSFRGKEQFF. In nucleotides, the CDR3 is TGCGCCAGCAGCTTTCGGGGGAAGGAGCAGTTCTTC.

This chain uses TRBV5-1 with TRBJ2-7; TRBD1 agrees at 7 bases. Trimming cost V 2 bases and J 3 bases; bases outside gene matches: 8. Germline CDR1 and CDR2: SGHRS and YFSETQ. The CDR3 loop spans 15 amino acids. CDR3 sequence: CASSFLQGNHYEQYF. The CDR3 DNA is TGCGCCAGCAGCTTTCTACAGGGGAACCACTACGAGCAGTACTTC.

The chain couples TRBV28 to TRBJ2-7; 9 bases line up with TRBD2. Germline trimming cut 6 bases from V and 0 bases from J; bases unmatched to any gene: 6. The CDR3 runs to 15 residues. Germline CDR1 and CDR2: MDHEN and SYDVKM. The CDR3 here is CASSRLAESSYEQYF. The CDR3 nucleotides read TGTGCCAGCAGCCGACTAGCGGAGAGCTCCTACGAGCAGTACTTC. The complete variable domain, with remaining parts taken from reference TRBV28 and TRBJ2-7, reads DVKVTQSSRYLVKRTGEKVFLECVQDMDHENMFWYRQDPGLGLRLIYFSYDVKMKEKGDIPEGYSVSREKKERFSLILESASTNQTSMYLCASSRLAESSYEQYFGPGTRLTVT.

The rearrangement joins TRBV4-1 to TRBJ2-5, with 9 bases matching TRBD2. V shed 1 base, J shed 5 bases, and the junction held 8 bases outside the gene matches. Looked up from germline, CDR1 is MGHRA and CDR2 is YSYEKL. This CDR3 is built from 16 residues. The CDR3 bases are TGCGCCAGCAGCCAAGTCGAAGCGGGAGGAGGGGAGACCCAGTACTTC. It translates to CASSQVEAGGGETQYF.

The CDR3 region has the DNA TGTGCCAGCAGTTGGCAACGGACACGGAACACTGAAGCTTTCTTT. Amino acids: CASSWQRTRNTEAFF. The chain carries TRBV6-5 and TRBJ1-1; tentatively, D is TRBD1 (5 bases). Germline V gene lookup returns CDR1 MNHEY and CDR2 SVGAGI. Trimming pared 4 bases from V and 1 base from J, leaving 13 bases between. The CDR3 contains 15 residues.

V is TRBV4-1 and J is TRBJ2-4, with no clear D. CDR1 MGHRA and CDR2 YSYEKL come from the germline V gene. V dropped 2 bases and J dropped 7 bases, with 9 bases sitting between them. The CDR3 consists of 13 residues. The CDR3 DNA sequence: TGCGCCAGCAGCCAAATTGTTAGGAACATTCAGTACTTC. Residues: CASSQIVRNIQYF.

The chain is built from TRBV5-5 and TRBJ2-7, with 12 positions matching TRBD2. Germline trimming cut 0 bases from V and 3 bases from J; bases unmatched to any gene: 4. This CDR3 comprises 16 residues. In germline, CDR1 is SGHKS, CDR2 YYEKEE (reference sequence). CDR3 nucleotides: TGTGCCAGCAGCTTGGGACTAGCGGGAGCGTACTACGAGCAGTACTTC. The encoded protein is CASSLGLAGAYYEQYF.

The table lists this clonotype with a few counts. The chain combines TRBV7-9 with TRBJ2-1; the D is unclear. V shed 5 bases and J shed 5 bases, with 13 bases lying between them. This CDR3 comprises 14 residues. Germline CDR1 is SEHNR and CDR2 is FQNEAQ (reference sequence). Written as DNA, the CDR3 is TGTGCCAGCAGCCCTCGCAGCGCCCACAATGAGCAGTTCTTC. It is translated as CASSPRSAHNEQFF.

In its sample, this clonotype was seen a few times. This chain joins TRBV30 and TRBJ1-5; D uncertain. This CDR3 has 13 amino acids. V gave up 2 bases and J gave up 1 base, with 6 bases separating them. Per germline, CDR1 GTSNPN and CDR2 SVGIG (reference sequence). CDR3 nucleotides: TGTGCCTGGAGTCTACACAGCAATCAGCCCCAGCATTTT. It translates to CAWSLHSNQPQHF.

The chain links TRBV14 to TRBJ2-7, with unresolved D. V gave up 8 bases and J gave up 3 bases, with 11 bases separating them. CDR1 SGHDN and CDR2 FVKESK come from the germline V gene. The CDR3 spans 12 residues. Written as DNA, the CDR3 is TGTGCCAGCGCGAATATTATCTACGAGCAGTACTTC. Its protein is CASANIIYEQYF. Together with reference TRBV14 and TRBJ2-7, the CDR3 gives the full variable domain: EAGVTQFPSHSVIEKGQTVTLRCDPISGHDNLYWYRRVMGKEIKFLLHFVKESKQDESGMPNNRFLAERTGGTYSTLKVQPAELEDSGVYFCASANIIYEQYFGPGTRLTVT.

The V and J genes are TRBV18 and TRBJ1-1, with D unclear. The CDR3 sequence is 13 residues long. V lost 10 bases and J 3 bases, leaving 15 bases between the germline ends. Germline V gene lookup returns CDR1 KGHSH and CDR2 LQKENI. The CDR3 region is CATAAFSDTEAFF. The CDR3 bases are TGTGCCACGGCGGCGTTTTCGGACACTGAAGCTTTCTTT. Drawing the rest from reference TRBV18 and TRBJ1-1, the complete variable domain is NAGVMQNPRHLVRRRGQEARLRCSPMKGHSHVYWYRQLPEEGLKFMVYLQKENIIDESGMPKERFSAEFPKEGPSILRIQQVVRGDSAAYFCATAAFSDTEAFFGQGTRLTVV.

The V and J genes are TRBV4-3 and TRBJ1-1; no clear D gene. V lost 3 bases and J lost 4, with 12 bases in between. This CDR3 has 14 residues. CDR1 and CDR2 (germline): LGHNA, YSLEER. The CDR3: CASSQEWDGTEAFF. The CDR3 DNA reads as TGCGCCAGCAGCCAGGAATGGGATGGCACTGAAGCTTTCTTT.

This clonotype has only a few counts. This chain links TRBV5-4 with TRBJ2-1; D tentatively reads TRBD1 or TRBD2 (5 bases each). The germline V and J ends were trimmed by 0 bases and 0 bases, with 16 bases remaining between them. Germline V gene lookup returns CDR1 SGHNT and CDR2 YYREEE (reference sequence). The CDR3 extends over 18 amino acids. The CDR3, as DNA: TGTGCCAGCAGCTTGGGGGGGTTAAGCGGTTCCTCCTACAATGAGCAGTTCTTC. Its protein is CASSLGGLSGSSYNEQFF.

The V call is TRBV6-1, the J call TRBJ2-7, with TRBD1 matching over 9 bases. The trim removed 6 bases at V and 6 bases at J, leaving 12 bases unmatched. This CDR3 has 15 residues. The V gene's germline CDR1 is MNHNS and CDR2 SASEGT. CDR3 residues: CASRRGTGTGAEQYF. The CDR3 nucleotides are TGTGCCAGCAGACGCGGGACAGGGACAGGCGCCGAGCAGTACTTC.

CDR3 protein: CASSFTGSTDTQYF. The CDR3 coding sequence is TGTGCCAGCAGCTTCACGGGGAGCACAGATACGCAGTATTTT. The genes are TRBV7-3 and TRBJ2-3, with D possibly TRBD2 on 5 matching bases. The CDR3 spans 14 residues. Between the trimmed V and J ends, which lost 3 bases and 0 bases, there was a span of 7 bases. CDR1 is SGHTA and CDR2 is FQGTGA in the germline V gene.

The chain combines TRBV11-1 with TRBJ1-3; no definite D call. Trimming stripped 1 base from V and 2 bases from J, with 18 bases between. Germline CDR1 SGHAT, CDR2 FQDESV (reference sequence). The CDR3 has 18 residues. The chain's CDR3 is CASSLVSLTYDAGNTIYF. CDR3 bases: TGTGCCAGCAGCTTAGTCTCCTTGACCTATGATGCTGGAAACACCATATATTTT.

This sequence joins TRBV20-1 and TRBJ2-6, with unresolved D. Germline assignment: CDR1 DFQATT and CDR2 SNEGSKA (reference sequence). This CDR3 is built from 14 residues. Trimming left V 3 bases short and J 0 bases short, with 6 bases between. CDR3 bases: TGCAGTGCTAGGGCTGACTCTGGGGCCAACGTCCTGACTTTC. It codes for CSARADSGANVLTF.

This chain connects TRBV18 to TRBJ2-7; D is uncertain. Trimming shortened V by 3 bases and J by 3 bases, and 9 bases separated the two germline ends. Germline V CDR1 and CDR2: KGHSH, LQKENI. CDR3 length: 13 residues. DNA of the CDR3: TGTGCCAGCTCACCCATGAACGGCTACGAGCAGTACTTC. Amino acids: CASSPMNGYEQYF.

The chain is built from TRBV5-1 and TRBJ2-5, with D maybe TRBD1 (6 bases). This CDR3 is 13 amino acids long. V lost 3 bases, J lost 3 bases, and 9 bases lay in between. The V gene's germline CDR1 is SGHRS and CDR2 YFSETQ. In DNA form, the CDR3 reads TGCGCCAGCAGCTCACAGGGAAAAGAGACCCAGTACTTC. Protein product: CASSSQGKETQYF.

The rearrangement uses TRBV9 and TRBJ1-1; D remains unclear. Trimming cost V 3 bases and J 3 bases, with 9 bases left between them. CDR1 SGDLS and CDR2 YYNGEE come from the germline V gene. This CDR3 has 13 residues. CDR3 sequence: CASSDGRDTEAFF. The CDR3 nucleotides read TGTGCCAGCAGCGACGGGAGGGACACTGAAGCTTTCTTT.

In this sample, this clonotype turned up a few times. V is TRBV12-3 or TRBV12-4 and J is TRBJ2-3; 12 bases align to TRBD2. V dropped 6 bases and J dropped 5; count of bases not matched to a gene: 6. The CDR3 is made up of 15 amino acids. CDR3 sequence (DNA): TGTGCCAGCAGCCCCCGGACTAGCGGGATAGATACGCAGTATTTT. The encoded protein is CASSPRTSGIDTQYF.

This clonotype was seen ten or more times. CDR3 protein: CSASDSGQSYEQYF. The CDR3 DNA reads as TGCAGTGCTTCTGACTCGGGACAAAGCTACGAGCAGTACTTC. The V gene is TRBV20-1, the J gene TRBJ2-7; D is possibly TRBD1 (6 bases). V lost 5 bases and J 3 bases, leaving 17 bases between the germline ends. Germline V gives CDR1 DFQATT, CDR2 SNEGSKA (reference sequence). The CDR3 loop spans 14 amino acids.

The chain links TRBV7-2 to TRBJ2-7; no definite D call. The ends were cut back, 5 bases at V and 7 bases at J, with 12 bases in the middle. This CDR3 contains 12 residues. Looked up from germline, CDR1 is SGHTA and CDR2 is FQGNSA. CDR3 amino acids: CASSSEYGEQYF. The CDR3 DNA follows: TGTGCCAGCAGCAGCGAATATGGAGAGCAGTACTTC.

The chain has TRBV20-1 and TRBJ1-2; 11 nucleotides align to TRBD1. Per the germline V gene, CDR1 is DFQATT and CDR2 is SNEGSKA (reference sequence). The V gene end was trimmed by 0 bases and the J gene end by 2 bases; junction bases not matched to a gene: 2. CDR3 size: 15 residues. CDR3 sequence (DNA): TGCAGTGCTAGAGATGGACAGGGGGCGAACTATGGCTACACCTTC. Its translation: CSARDGQGANYGYTF.

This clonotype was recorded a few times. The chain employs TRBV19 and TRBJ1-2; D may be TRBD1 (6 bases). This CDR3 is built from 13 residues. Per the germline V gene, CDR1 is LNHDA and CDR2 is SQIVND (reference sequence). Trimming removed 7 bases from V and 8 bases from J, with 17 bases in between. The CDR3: CASKDKGVRGYTF. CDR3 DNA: TGTGCCAGTAAGGATAAGGGGGTCCGGGGCTACACCTTC.

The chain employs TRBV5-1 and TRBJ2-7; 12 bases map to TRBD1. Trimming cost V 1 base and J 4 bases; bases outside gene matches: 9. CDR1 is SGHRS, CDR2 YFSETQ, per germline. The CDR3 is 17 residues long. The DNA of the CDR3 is TGCGCCAGCAGCTTGCCTCGGCCGGGACAGGGGGCTTACGAGCAGTACTTC. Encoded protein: CASSLPRPGQGAYEQYF.

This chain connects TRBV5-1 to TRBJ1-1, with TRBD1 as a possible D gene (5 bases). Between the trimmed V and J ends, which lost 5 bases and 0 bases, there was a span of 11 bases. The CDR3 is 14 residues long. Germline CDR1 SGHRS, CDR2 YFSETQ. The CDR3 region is CASSQGRVNTEAFF. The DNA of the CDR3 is TGCGCCAGCAGTCAGGGCCGGGTGAACACTGAAGCTTTCTTT.

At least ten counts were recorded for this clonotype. CDR3 region: CSSLGDRDTGELFF. CDR3 sequence (DNA): TGCAGCTCCCTGGGGGACAGAGACACCGGGGAGCTGTTTTTT. The V gene is TRBV29-1, the J gene TRBJ2-2, with 7 bases aligning to TRBD1. V was clipped by 8 bases and J by 3 bases; unmatched bases: 9. Germline values: CDR1 SQVTM, CDR2 ANQGSEA. CDR3 size: 14 residues.

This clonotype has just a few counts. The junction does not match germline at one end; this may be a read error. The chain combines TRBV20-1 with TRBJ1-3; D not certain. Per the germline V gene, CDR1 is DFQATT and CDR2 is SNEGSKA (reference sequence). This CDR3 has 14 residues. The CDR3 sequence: CSARGGGPGNTIYF. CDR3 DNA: TGCAGTGCCAGAGGAGGAGGGCCTGGAAACACCATATATTTT.